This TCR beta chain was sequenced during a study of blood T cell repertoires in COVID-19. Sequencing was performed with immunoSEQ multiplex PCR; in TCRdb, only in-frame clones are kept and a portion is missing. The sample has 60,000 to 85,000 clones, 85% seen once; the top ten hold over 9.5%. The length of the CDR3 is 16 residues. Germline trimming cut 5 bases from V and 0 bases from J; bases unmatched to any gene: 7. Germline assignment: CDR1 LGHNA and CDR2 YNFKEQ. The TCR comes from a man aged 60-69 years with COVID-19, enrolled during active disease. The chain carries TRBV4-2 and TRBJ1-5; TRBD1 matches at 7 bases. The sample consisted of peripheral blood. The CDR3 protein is CASSERGTVSNQPQHF. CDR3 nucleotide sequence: TGTGCCAGCAGCGAGAGGGGGACAGTTAGCAATCAGCCCCAGCATTTT.